A selection of T cell receptor beta chains follows, all from one sample in a study of blood T cell repertoires in COVID-19. Sequencing was performed with immunoSEQ multiplex PCR; in TCRdb, only in-frame clones are kept and a portion is missing. The sample lists 180,000 or so clones; roughly 83% were seen once. Sequenced input: PBMCs or T cells enriched from blood (not recorded which). These receptors were obtained from a man in his forties with acute COVID-19. The CDR3 runs from the conserved cysteine through the conserved F or W.

v_call: TRBV20-1; cdr3_aa: CSGWGGNGYTF
v_call: TRBV6-5; cdr3_aa: CASRKIGDQPQHF
v_call: TRBV7-9; cdr3_aa: CASSFTSETYEQYF
v_call: TRBV25-1; cdr3_aa: CASSPHSSYEQYF
v_call: TRBV7-3; cdr3_aa: CASSLGGQGKGQQETQYF
v_call: TRBV7-9; cdr3_aa: CATPGGAPFTYNEQFF
v_call: TRBV7-3; cdr3_aa: CASSLLGQRQESQYF
v_call: TRBV11-2; cdr3_aa: CASSLSGGAYEQYF
v_call: TRBV11-2; cdr3_aa: CASSLVPLAVGNEQFF
v_call: TRBV18; cdr3_aa: CASSVGILISVNEQFF
v_call: TRBV30; cdr3_aa: CAWSVRLNYGYTF
v_call: TRBV3-1/TRBV3-2; cdr3_aa: CASSPQAGANVLTF
v_call: TRBV19; cdr3_aa: CASSPLWRVSPDGELFF
v_call: TRBV28; cdr3_aa: CASSLDRTAGEQYF
v_call: TRBV11-2; cdr3_aa: CASSLGGWKQYF
v_call: TRBV7-2; cdr3_aa: CASSFSVPPNEQFF
v_call: TRBV4-3; cdr3_aa: CASSQYIDSNQPQHF
v_call: TRBV11-2; cdr3_aa: CASSPRRGVPIEGYTF
v_call: TRBV28; cdr3_aa: CASTLGGDSNQPQHF
v_call: TRBV6-5; cdr3_aa: CASSLGDFALGGYTF
v_call: TRBV27; cdr3_aa: CASGQGVQETQYF
v_call: TRBV9; cdr3_aa: CASSSDSALHF
v_call: TRBV5-4; cdr3_aa: CASSLAGGFADTQYF
v_call: TRBV29-1; cdr3_aa: CSVRLAGEYNEQFF
v_call: TRBV25-1; cdr3_aa: CASSEGGGTGDYTGELFF
v_call: TRBV7-8; cdr3_aa: CASSPRAYGYTF
v_call: TRBV29-1; cdr3_aa: CSVGQGGPEAFF
v_call: TRBV7-2; cdr3_aa: CASSWGQGYYEQYF
v_call: TRBV19; cdr3_aa: CASSTRDRLNYGYTF
v_call: TRBV10-2; cdr3_aa: CASSESPGGVGLASYGYTF
v_call: TRBV5-8; cdr3_aa: CASSMDSYRSPLHF
v_call: TRBV5-6; cdr3_aa: CASSLMTGQVEKLFF
v_call: TRBV4-1; cdr3_aa: CASSQGDGRRAYNEQFF
v_call: TRBV11-1; cdr3_aa: CASSLGYPAGDYEQYF
v_call: TRBV19; cdr3_aa: CASSGTGGNQPQHF
v_call: TRBV9; cdr3_aa: CASSVGPSGDYEQYF
v_call: TRBV2; cdr3_aa: CASSEGWERYNEQFF
v_call: TRBV9; cdr3_aa: CASSSRGGYTF
v_call: TRBV28; cdr3_aa: CASSLIEQGAWNTIYF
v_call: TRBV5-1; cdr3_aa: CASSPLGMNTEAFF
v_call: TRBV28; cdr3_aa: CASSSSGGAASATEAFF
v_call: TRBV3-1/TRBV3-2; cdr3_aa: CASSQVTYEQYF
v_call: TRBV3-1/TRBV3-2; cdr3_aa: CASSQDMGQLYGYTF
v_call: TRBV5-1; cdr3_aa: CASSLGGLAGDEQYF
v_call: TRBV14; cdr3_aa: CASSQYRKTYEQYF
v_call: TRBV7-8; cdr3_aa: CASTQGQGPYEQYF
v_call: TRBV29-1; cdr3_aa: CSVDLIAGQETQYF
v_call: TRBV9; cdr3_aa: CASSVAQGNSPLHF
v_call: TRBV29-1; cdr3_aa: CSVASPGSGANVLTF
v_call: TRBV3-1/TRBV3-2; cdr3_aa: CASSHLSGTSGYEQYF
v_call: TRBV7-9; cdr3_aa: CASSLSGTVNTGELFF
v_call: TRBV6-1; cdr3_aa: CASSARQGRVLNTEAFF
v_call: TRBV5-1; cdr3_aa: CASSLEPDSPLHF
v_call: TRBV15; cdr3_aa: CATAKTTTRTDTQYF
v_call: TRBV11-1; cdr3_aa: CASSLKGTGGSEAFF
v_call: TRBV19; cdr3_aa: CASSPSGSLGQPQHF
v_call: TRBV24-1; cdr3_aa: CATSEANWDRGYQYF
v_call: TRBV21-1; cdr3_aa: CASSTQGSYNSPLHF
v_call: TRBV3-1/TRBV3-2; cdr3_aa: CASSQGTGEYF
v_call: TRBV30; cdr3_aa: CASSGRSYNEQFF